Shown below are 10 T cell receptor beta chains from a single sample sequenced in a study of shared clonotypes between healthy human individuals. Some clones are missing from TCRdb's copy, which holds only in-frame ones; the method was immunoSEQ multiplex PCR. This sample carries around 580,000 clones, 95% to 98% of them seen once, and the ten largest clones take 0.3%. As defined, naive CD8 cells were CD45RO-negative and positively selected for CCR7, with terminally differentiated effector memory CD45RA+ cells excluded. Sequencing was carried out using naive CD8+ T cells sorted from blood. These receptors all stem from a man aged 25 to 45 in good health.

V and J are TRBV7-9 and TRBJ2-1; 11 positions match TRBD1. The junction had 11 bases not matched to a gene; V was cut back by 7 bases and J by 3 bases. Per the germline V gene, CDR1 is SEHNR and CDR2 is FQNEAQ (reference sequence). The CDR3 is 17 residues long. The CDR3 DNA is TGTGCCAGCACCGGCGGGGTCGGGACAGGGGGCTACAATGAGCAGTTCTTC. Its protein is CASTGGVGTGGYNEQFF.

The chain has TRBV5-6 and TRBJ2-1; tentatively, D is TRBD2 (6 bases). Trimming removed 0 bases at V and 6 bases at J, with 16 bases between. Germline CDR1 is SGHDT and CDR2 is YYEEEE. CDR3 length: 16 residues. The CDR3 loop reads CASSLGPGLTGNEQFF. DNA for the CDR3: TGTGCCAGCAGCTTGGGCCCGGGACTTACAGGCAATGAGCAGTTCTTC.

V and J are TRBV20-1 and TRBJ2-7; D unclear. CDR3 size: 11 residues. From germline, CDR1 is DFQATT and CDR2 SNEGSKA (reference sequence). The V end lost 4 bases, the J end lost 3 bases, and 7 bases lay between the germline ends. Here the CDR3 DNA reads TGCAGTGCTAAGGCGGTCTACGAGCAGTACTTC. Amino acid sequence: CSAKAVYEQYF.

This sequence joins TRBV28 and TRBJ1-2; D remains ambiguous. The CDR3 covers 15 residues. Germline CDR1 reads MDHEN; CDR2 reads SYDVKM. V was cut by 7 bases and J by 0 bases, with 15 bases left in between. CDR3 amino acids: CASTDDDGANYGYTF. The CDR3 DNA is TGTGCCAGCACCGACGACGACGGAGCTAACTATGGCTACACCTTC.

This chain uses TRBV28 with TRBJ1-4; unclear D gene. The length of the CDR3 is 20 residues. The V end lost 5 bases, the J end lost 2 bases, and 27 bases lay between the germline ends. CDR1 and CDR2 from the germline V gene are MDHEN and SYDVKM. The CDR3 region is CASSPSDIRALPFTNEKLFF. CDR3 DNA sequence: TGTGCCAGCAGTCCGAGCGACATAAGGGCTCTCCCCTTTACTAATGAAAAACTGTTTTTT.

This clone appeared once. This chain connects TRBV7-9 to TRBJ2-7, with 7 bases that match TRBD2. The CDR3 spans 17 residues. The germline V gene encodes CDR1 SEHNR and CDR2 FQNEAQ (reference sequence). V was pared by 5 bases and J by 4 bases, with 17 bases of the junction left unmatched. CDR3 loop: CASSEDPSWTRNYEQYF. The CDR3 bases are TGTGCCAGCAGCGAGGACCCCTCCTGGACTAGAAATTACGAGCAGTACTTC.

The chain employs TRBV4-1 and TRBJ2-7, with 10 bases lining up with TRBD1. V shed 3 bases and J 2 bases; nucleotides not matched to a gene: 4. The CDR3 sequence is 15 residues long. Germline V gene lookup returns CDR1 MGHRA and CDR2 YSYEKL. The CDR3 nucleotides read TGCGCCAGCAGCCAGGGGACAGGGGTTCCCTACGAGCAGTACTTC. Translation gives CASSQGTGVPYEQYF.

The chain uses TRBV6-1 and TRBJ2-7; D is possibly TRBD2 (5 bases). This CDR3 has 14 amino acids. Germline CDR1 and CDR2: MNHNS and SASEGT. Trimming pared 3 bases from V and 7 bases from J, leaving 16 bases between. The CDR3 nucleotides are TGTGCCAGCAGTGATAGGAGGACCACCTGGGAGCAGTACTTC. Amino acids: CASSDRRTTWEQYF.

This clone has only one observation. V is TRBV7-6 and J is TRBJ2-7; 7 positions match TRBD2. J gave up 1 base and V 3 bases, and 6 bases lay outside the gene matches. Germline V gene lookup returns CDR1 SGHVS and CDR2 FNYEAQ. The CDR3 covers 15 residues. DNA of the CDR3: TGTGCCAGCAGCTTCGGTGGCGGGAGTTCCTACGAGCAGTACTTC. This gives the protein CASSFGGGSSYEQYF.

The chain links TRBV5-6 to TRBJ2-1, with 12 positions matching TRBD1. Germline lookup yields CDR1 SGHDT and CDR2 YYEEEE. J lost 8 bases, V lost 6 bases, and 9 bases had no gene match. The CDR3 contains 15 residues. Here the CDR3 DNA reads TGTGCCAGCATCACGGGACAGGGGGCGGTCGATGAGCAGTTCTTC. Residues: CASITGQGAVDEQFF.